This TCR beta chain was sequenced for a study of T cell responses to AZD1222 COVID-19 vaccine. Study-wide context: Second doses at about 4 or about 12 weeks were pooled.

This clone was recorded once. The CDR3 sequence is 15 residues long. The V gene's germline CDR1 is GTSNPN and CDR2 SVGIG (reference sequence). Deletions cut 3 bases from V and 2 bases from J, with 14 bases between. Repertoires were generated with immunoSEQ multiplex PCR, while TCRdb's copy carries only in-frame clones and drops some. Among roughly 150,000 clones listed, approximately 92% were seen once. The sample consisted of peripheral blood, taken on day 0 of AZD1222 vaccination. This sequence joins TRBV30 and TRBJ2-1; D gene ambiguous. This receptor was taken from an adult in good health. CDR3 nucleotide sequence: TGTGCCTGGAGAATCGGCGGTTATCCCTACAATGAGCAGTTCTTC. Protein product: CAWRIGGYPYNEQFF.